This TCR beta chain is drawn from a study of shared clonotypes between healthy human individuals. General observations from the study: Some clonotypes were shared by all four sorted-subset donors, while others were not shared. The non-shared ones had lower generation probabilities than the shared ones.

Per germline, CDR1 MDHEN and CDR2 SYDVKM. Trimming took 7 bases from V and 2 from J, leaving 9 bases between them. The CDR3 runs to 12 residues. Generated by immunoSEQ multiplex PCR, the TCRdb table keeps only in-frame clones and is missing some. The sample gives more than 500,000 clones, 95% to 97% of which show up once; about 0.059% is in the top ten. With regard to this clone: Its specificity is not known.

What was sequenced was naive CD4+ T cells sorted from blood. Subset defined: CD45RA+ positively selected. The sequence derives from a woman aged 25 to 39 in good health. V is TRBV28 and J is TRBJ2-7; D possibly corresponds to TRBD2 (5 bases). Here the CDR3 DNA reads TGTGCCAGCACCCTCGGGGCCTACGAGCAGTACTTC. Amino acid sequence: CASTLGAYEQYF.